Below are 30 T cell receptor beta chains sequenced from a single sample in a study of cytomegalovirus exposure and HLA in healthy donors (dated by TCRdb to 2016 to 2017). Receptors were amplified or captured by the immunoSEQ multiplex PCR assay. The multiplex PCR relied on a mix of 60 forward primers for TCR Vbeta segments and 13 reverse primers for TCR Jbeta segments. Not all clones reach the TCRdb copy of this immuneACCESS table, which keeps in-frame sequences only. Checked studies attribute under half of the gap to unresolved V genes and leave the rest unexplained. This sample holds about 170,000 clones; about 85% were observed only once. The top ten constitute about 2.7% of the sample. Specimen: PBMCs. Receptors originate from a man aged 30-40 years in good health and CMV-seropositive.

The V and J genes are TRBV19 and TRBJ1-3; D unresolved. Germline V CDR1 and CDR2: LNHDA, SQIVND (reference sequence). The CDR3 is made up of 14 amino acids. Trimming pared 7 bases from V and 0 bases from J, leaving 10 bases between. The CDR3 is CASTWALSGNTIYF. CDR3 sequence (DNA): TGTGCCAGTACCTGGGCGCTCTCTGGAAACACCATATATTTT.

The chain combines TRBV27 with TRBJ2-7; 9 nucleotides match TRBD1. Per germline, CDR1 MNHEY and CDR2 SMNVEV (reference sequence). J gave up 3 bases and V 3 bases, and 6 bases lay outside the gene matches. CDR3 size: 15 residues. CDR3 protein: CASSLAGQGYYEQYF. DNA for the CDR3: TGTGCCAGCAGTTTGGCGGGACAGGGCTACTACGAGCAGTACTTC.

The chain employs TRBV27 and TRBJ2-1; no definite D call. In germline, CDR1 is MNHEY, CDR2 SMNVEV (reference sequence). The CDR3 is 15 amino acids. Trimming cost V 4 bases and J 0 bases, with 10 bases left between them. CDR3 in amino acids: CASSSTLSSYNEQFF. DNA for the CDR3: TGTGCCAGCAGTTCAACGCTCAGCTCCTACAATGAGCAGTTCTTC.

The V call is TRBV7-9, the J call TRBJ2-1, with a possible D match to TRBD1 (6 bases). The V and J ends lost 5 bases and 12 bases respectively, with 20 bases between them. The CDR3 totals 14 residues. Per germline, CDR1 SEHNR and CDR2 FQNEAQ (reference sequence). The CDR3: CASSPTSYRVGQFF. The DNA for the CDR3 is TGTGCCAGCAGCCCCACATCCTACAGGGTCGGGCAGTTCTTC.

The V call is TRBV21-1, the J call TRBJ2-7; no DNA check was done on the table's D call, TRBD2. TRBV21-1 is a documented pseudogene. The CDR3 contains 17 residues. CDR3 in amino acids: CASSRRLTRLAGHEQYV. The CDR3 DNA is TGTGCCAGCAGCCGGAGGCTAACTCGACTAGCGGGCCACGAGCAGTACGTC.

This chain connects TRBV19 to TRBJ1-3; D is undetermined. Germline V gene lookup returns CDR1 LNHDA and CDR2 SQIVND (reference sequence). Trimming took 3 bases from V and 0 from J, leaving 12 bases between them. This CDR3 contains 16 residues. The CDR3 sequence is CASSIDFGGSGNTIYF. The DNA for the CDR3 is TGTGCCAGTAGTATCGATTTCGGAGGCTCTGGAAACACCATATATTTT.

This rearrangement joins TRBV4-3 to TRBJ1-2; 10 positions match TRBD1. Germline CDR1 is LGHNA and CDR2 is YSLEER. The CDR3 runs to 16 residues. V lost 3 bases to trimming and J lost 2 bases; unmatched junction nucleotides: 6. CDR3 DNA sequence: TGCGCCAGCAGCCATTTTCGGGACAGGGGAAACTATGGCTACACCTTC. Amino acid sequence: CASSHFRDRGNYGYTF.

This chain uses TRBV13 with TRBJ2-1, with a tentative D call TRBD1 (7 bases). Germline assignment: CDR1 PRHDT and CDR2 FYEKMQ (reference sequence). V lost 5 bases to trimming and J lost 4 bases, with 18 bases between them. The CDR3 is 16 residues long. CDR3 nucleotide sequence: TGTGCCAGCAGCGTACTCGGAGGGGGCGCGTACAATGAGCAGTTCTTC. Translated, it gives CASSVLGGGAYNEQFF.

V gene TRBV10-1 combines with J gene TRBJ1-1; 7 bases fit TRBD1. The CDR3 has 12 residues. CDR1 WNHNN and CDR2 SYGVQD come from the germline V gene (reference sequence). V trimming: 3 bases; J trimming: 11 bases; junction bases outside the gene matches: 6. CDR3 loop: CASSDRGGRAFF. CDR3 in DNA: TGCGCCAGCAGTGACCGAGGGGGCCGTGCTTTCTTT.

For the CDR3, the DNA is TGTGCCAGCAGCCAATTAATGGGGCCTATCCCAGATACGCAGTATTTT. Translated, it gives CASSQLMGPIPDTQYF. V is TRBV14 and J is TRBJ2-3; perhaps TRBD1 as D (5 bases). Germline V lookup: CDR1 SGHDN, CDR2 FVKESK. V lost 2 bases and J 4 bases, leaving 16 bases between the germline ends. The CDR3 extends over 16 amino acids.

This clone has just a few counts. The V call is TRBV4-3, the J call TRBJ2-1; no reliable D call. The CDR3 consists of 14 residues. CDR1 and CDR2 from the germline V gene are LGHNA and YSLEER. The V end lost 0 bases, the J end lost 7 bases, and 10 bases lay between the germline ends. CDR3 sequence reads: CASSQEIKRNEQFF. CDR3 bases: TGCGCCAGCAGCCAAGAAATCAAGAGGAATGAGCAGTTCTTC.

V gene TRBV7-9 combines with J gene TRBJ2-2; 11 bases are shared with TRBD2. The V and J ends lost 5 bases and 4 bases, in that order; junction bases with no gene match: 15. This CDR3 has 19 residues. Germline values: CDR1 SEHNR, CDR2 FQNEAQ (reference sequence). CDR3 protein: CASSRTTTSGKEVTGELFF. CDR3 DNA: TGTGCCAGCAGCCGGACGACGACTAGCGGGAAGGAAGTCACCGGGGAGCTGTTTTTT.

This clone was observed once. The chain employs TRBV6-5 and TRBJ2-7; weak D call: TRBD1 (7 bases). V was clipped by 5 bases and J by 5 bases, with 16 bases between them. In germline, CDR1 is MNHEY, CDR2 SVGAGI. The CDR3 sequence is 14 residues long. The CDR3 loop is CASSEDREADEQYF. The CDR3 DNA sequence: TGTGCCAGCAGTGAAGACAGGGAGGCTGACGAGCAGTACTTC.

The CDR3 coding sequence is TGTGCCAGCAGTTTCCACAATCAGCCCCAGCATTTT. This translates into CASSFHNQPQHF. The rearrangement uses TRBV27 and TRBJ1-5; no firm D call. This CDR3 contains 12 residues. Germline loops: CDR1 MNHEY, CDR2 SMNVEV (reference sequence). The V and J ends lost 3 bases and 3 bases respectively, with 3 bases between them.

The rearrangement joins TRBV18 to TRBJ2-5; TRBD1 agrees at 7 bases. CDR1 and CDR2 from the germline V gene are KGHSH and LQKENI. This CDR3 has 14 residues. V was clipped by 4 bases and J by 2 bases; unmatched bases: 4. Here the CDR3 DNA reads TGTGCCAGCTCACTGGGACAGATACAAGAGACCCAGTACTTC. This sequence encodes CASSLGQIQETQYF.

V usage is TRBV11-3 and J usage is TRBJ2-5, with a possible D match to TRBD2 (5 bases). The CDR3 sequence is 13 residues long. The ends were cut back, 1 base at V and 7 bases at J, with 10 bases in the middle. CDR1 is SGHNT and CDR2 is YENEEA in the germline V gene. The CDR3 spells CASSLVREATQYF. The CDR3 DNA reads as TGTGCCAGCAGCTTAGTTCGGGAAGCGACCCAGTACTTC.

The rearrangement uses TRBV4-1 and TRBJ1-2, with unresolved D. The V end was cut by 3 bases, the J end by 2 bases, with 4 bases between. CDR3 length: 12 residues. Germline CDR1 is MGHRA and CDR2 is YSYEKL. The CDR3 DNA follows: TGCGCCAGCAGCCAGAGAAACTATGGCTACACCTTC. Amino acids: CASSQRNYGYTF.

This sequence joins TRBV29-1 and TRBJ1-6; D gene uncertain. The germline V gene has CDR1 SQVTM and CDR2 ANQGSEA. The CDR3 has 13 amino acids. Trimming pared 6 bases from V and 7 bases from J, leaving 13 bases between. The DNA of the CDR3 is TGCAGCGTCCGAGATGGCGGGAATTCACCCCTCCACTTT. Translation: CSVRDGGNSPLHF. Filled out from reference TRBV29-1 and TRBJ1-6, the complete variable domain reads SAVISQKPSRDICQRGTSLTIQCQVDSQVTMMFWYRQQPGQSLTLIATANQGSEATYESGFVIDKFPISRPNLTFSTLTVSNMSPEDSSIYLCSVRDGGNSPLHFGNGTRLTVT.

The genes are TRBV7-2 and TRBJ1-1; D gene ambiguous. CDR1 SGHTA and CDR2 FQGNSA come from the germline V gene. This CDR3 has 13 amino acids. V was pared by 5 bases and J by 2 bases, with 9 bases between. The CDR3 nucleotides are TGTGCCAGCAGCACGACACGTAACACTGAAGCTTTCTTT. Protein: CASSTTRNTEAFF.

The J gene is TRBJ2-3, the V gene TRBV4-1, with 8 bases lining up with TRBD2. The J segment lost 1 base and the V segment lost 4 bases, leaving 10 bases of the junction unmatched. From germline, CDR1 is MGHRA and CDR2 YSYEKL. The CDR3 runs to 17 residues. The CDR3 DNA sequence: TGCGCCAGCAGCCGTGAAGAGCCCGGGAGGGGCACAGATACGCAGTATTTT. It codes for CASSREEPGRGTDTQYF.

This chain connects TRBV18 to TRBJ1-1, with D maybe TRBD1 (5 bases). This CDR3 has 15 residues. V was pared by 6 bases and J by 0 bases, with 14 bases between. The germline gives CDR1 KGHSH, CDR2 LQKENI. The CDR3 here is CASSFRRDMNTEAFF. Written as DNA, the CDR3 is TGTGCCAGCTCGTTCCGCAGGGATATGAACACTGAAGCTTTCTTT.

The CDR3 reads CASSLDRTAYGYTF. The CDR3 DNA is TGTGCCAGCAGCTTAGATCGGACAGCTTATGGCTACACCTTC. This chain joins TRBV7-2 and TRBJ1-2, with D perhaps TRBD1 (6 bases). The CDR3 is made up of 14 amino acids. Per the germline V gene, CDR1 is SGHTA and CDR2 is FQGNSA. Deletions cut 1 base from V and 5 bases from J, with 11 bases between.

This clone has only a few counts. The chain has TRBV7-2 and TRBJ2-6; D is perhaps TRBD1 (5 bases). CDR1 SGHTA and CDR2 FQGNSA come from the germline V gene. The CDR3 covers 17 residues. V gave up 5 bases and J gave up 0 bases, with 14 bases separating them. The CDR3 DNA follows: TGTGCCAGCAGCAAATGGGGCCTCAGCTCTGGGGCCAACGTCCTGACTTTC. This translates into CASSKWGLSSGANVLTF.

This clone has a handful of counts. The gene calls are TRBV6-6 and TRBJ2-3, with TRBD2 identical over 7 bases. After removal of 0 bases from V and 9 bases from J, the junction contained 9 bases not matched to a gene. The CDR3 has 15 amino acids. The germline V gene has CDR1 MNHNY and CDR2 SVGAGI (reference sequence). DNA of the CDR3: TGTGCCAGCAGTTACTCGACCGCTAGCGGCGGCACGCAGTATTTT. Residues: CASSYSTASGGTQYF.

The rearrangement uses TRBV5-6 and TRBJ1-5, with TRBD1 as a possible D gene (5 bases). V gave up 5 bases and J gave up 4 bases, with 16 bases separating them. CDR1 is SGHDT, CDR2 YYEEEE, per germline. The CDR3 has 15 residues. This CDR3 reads CASSPSRGGNQPQHF. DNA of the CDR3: TGTGCCAGCAGTCCCTCCCGGGGGGGTAATCAGCCCCAGCATTTT.

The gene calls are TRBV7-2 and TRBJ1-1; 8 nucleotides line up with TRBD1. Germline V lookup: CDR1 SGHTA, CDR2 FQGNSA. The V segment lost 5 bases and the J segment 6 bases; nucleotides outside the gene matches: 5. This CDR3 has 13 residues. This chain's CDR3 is CASSPLQGAEAFF. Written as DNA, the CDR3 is TGTGCCAGCAGCCCACTACAGGGGGCTGAAGCTTTCTTT. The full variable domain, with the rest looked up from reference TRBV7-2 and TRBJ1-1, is GAGVSQSPSNKVTEKGKDVELRCDPISGHTALYWYRQSLGQGLEFLIYFQGNSAPDKSGLPSDRFSAERTGGSVSTLTIQRTQQEDSAVYLCASSPLQGAEAFFGQGTRLTVV.

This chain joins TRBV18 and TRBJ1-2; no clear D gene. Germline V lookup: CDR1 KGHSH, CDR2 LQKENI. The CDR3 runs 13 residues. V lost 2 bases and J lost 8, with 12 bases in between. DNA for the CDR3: TGTGCCAGCTCACCAGGGCGGGGAGAGGGCTACACCTTC. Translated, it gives CASSPGRGEGYTF. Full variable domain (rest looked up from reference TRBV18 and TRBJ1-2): NAGVMQNPRHLVRRRGQEARLRCSPMKGHSHVYWYRQLPEEGLKFMVYLQKENIIDESGMPKERFSAEFPKEGPSILRIQQVVRGDSAAYFCASSPGRGEGYTFGSGTRLTVV.

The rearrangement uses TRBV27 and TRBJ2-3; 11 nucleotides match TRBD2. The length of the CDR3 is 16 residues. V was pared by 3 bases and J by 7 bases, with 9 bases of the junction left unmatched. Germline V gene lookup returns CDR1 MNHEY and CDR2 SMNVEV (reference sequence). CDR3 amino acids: CASSLTSGAGVYTQYF. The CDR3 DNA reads TGTGCCAGCAGTTTGACTAGCGGGGCCGGCGTTTATACGCAGTATTTT.

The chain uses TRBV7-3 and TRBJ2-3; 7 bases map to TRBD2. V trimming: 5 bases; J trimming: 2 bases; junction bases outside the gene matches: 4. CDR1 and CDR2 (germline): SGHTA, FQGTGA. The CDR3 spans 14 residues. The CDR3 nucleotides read TGTGCCAGCAGCCGCGGGAGCCCCACAGATACGCAGTATTTT. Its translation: CASSRGSPTDTQYF. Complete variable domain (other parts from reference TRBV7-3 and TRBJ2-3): GAGVSQTPSNKVTEKGKYVELRCDPISGHTALYWYRQSLGQGPEFLIYFQGTGAADDSGLPNDRFFAVRPEGSVSTLKIQRTERGDSAVYLCASSRGSPTDTQYFGPGTRLTVL.

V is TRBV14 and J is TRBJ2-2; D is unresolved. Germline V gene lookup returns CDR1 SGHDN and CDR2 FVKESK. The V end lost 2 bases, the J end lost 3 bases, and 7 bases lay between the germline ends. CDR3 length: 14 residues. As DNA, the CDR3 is TGTGCCAGCAGCCAAATTTACTACACCGGGGAGCTGTTTTTT. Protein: CASSQIYYTGELFF.